These T cell receptor beta chains were read from a single sample in a study of CD8 T cells in ankylosing spondylitis. TCRdb analysed the 5' RACE reads with MiXCR anew, one entry per CDR3 protein. This sample has around 230,000 distinct CDR3 sequences, with 8% to 9.5% found just once. Input material: blood, either unsorted or a sorted T cell fraction (not recorded which). The receptors were gathered from a male donor with ankylosing spondylitis or in good health (not recorded which). Both conserved end residues are part of each CDR3. Fields, in order: V gene, J gene, D gene, clone size, CDR3 DNA, CDR3 protein. The D gene is left open where the match is weak. Only some rows state a clone size, as once, few, many or a class for expanded clones.

>TRBV12-3/TRBV12-4|TRBJ2-7|TRBD1|many
TGTGCCAGCAGTTCCTACTCCCGGGACAGGTTAGAGCAGTACTTC
CASSSYSRDRLEQYF
>TRBV6-1|TRBJ2-7|TRBD2|many
TGTGCCAGCAGGGGTACTAGCGGGGGTAGCTCCTACGAGCAGTACTTC
CASRGTSGGSSYEQYF
>TRBV11-1|TRBJ1-1|TRBD1|many
TGTGCCAGCAGCTCGTCTCCACAGGGGGCCCTGAACACTGAAGCTTTCTTT
CASSSSPQGALNTEAFF
>TRBV6-5|TRBJ1-1|-|many
TGTGCCAGCAGTTACTCGGAGGAGTACACTGAAGCTTTCTTT
CASSYSEEYTEAFF
>TRBV5-5|TRBJ2-6|-|-
TGTGCCAGCAGCTTCAGGACGTCGGCCTCTGGGGCCAACGTCCTGACTTTC
CASSFRTSASGANVLTF
>TRBV7-2|TRBJ2-2|-|many
TGTGCCAGCAGCCGCCTCGTGAACACCGGGGAGCTGTTTTTT
CASSRLVNTGELFF
>TRBV5-1|TRBJ2-4|TRBD2|few
TGCGCCAGCAGCCCGGGACACATCGGACTAGCGGACGACACCCTAGCCAAAAACATTCAGTACTTC
CASSPGHIGLADDTLAKNIQYF
>TRBV20-1|TRBJ1-5|-|many
TGCAGTGCTAGAGAGTTTCCTTACGGCAATCAGCCCCAGCATTTT
CSAREFPYGNQPQHF
>TRBV20-1|TRBJ2-2|TRBD2|many
TGCAGTGCTAGAGGTAGCGGGAGGCTGAACACCGGGGAGCTGTTTTTT
CSARGSGRLNTGELFF
>TRBV29-1|TRBJ1-6|-|many
TGCAGCGTTGCGTCGGGTGAAGGTTCACCCCTCCACTTT
CSVASGEGSPLHF
>TRBV20-1|TRBJ2-3|-|many
TGCAGTGCTAGCCTTCCCGGTAGTCGGGAAACAGATACGCAGTATTTT
CSASLPGSRETDTQYF
>TRBV29-1|TRBJ2-1|-|-
TGCAGCGCTGGGGGACCCTGGGGGAATGAGCAGTTCTTC
CSAGGPWGNEQFF
>TRBV7-9|TRBJ1-5|-|many
TGTGCCAGCAGCTTAGAAGGGGGGGCAACGGGCCAGCCCCAGCATTTT
CASSLEGGATGQPQHF
>TRBV4-3|TRBJ2-3|TRBD1|many
TGCGCCAGCAGCCGGGACAGGATGGGCACAGATACGCAGTATTTT
CASSRDRMGTDTQYF
>TRBV6-1|TRBJ2-2|-|many
TGTGCCAGCAGTGTCCGGGAGATGAACACCGGGGAGCTGTTTTTT
CASSVREMNTGELFF
>TRBV3-1|TRBJ1-3|-|many
TGTGCCAGCAGCCAAGAGTACCCAGGGGTTGGAAACACCATATATTTT
CASSQEYPGVGNTIYF
>TRBV5-6|TRBJ2-7|-|many
TGTGCCAGCAGCATGAACCAGGGTTACGAGCAGTACTTC
CASSMNQGYEQYF
>TRBV20-1|TRBJ1-5|TRBD1|medium-sized
TGCAGTGCTAGTGACAGGGCCGGAGGGCCCCAGCATTTT
CSASDRAGGPQHF
>TRBV10-3|TRBJ2-5|-|many
TGTGCCATCAGTCCCGGGACCCTGTACCAAGAGACCCAGTACTTC
CAISPGTLYQETQYF
>TRBV7-9|TRBJ2-6|TRBD2|-
TGTGCCAGCATCCTGGGAGGGTCTGGGGCCAACGTCCTGACTTTC
CASILGGSGANVLTF
>TRBV20-1|TRBJ2-3|TRBD2|many
TGCAGTGTAAGACGGGGGGGCCAAGGAGATACGCAGTATTTT
CSVRRGGQGDTQYF
>TRBV19|TRBJ1-5|-|-
TGTGCCAGTAGTATTGGGGTTTTGCAGCCCCAGCATTTT
CASSIGVLQPQHF
>TRBV30|TRBJ2-5|-|many
TGTGCCTGGAGTTCGGGCTTGCAAGAGACCCAGTACTTC
CAWSSGLQETQYF
>TRBV7-2|TRBJ2-4|TRBD1|-
TGTGCCAGCAGCTTCAGGACAGGGGGAGGCATTCAGTACTTC
CASSFRTGGGIQYF
>TRBV7-6|TRBJ2-7|TRBD2|many
TGTGCCAGCAGCTTTGCGGGGGTAGGGGAGCAGTACTTC
CASSFAGVGEQYF
>TRBV20-1|TRBJ1-2|-|-
TGCAGTGCCCCCGGAGAACCGGATTTAAACTATGGCTACACCTTC
CSAPGEPDLNYGYTF
>TRBV12-3/TRBV12-4|TRBJ2-7|-|many
TGTGCCAGCGGCTGGGGAGAATACGAGCAGTACTTC
CASGWGEYEQYF
>TRBV18|TRBJ2-5|TRBD1|-
TGTGCCAGCTCACAAACCGGGACAGGGGGGCAAGAGACCCAGTACTTC
CASSQTGTGGQETQYF
>TRBV29-1|TRBJ2-5|TRBD2|few
TGCAGCGTTGGCTACCGAGGACTAGCGGAAGAGACCCAGTACTTC
CSVGYRGLAEETQYF
>TRBV20-1|TRBJ1-1|-|many
TGCAGTGCCCCGTTAGCGCCGAACACTGAAGCTTTCTTT
CSAPLAPNTEAFF
>TRBV6-1|TRBJ2-2|-|many
TGTGCCAGCAGCAACAAGGGGAACACCGGGGAGCTGTTTTTT
CASSNKGNTGELFF
>TRBV7-2|TRBJ1-5|-|many
TGTGCCAGCAGCCCGGTCAGGGGACTTAACCCTAAGCCCCAGCATTTT
CASSPVRGLNPKPQHF
>TRBV20-1|TRBJ1-4|-|many
TGCAGTGCTAGAGGAGGGGCGGGGGAAAAACTGTTTTTT
CSARGGAGEKLFF
>TRBV5-1|TRBJ2-5|-|-
TGCGCCAGCAGCCAGGAGCGTGGGACCCAGTACTTC
CASSQERGTQYF
>TRBV5-1|TRBJ2-4|TRBD1|-
TGCGCCAGCAGCCCCACAGGGGTGTGGGAAAACATTCAGTACTTC
CASSPTGVWENIQYF
>TRBV20-1|TRBJ1-2|TRBD1|many
TGCAGTGCCGCCGGGACAGCTAACTATGGCTACACCTTC
CSAAGTANYGYTF
>TRBV11-2|TRBJ1-2|-|many
TGTGCCAGCAGCTTAGATCTAGACCTTGTCAACTATGGCTACACCTTC
CASSLDLDLVNYGYTF
>TRBV9|TRBJ2-1|-|many
TGTGCCAGCAGCGCTTACCCCCGACGTTCCTCCTACAATGAGCAGTTCTTC
CASSAYPRRSSYNEQFF
>TRBV30|TRBJ1-1|-|few
TGTGCCTGGAGGGAGAACAGACACACTGAAGCTTTCTTT
CAWRENRHTEAFF
>TRBV12-3/TRBV12-4|TRBJ2-7|-|many
TGTGCCAGCAGAATCGGGAACAACTACGAGCAGTACTTC
CASRIGNNYEQYF
>TRBV5-1|TRBJ1-2|TRBD1|many
TGCGCCAGCAGCGCGGGACAGAGCTATGGCTACACCTTC
CASSAGQSYGYTF